This T cell receptor beta chain was found in a study of cytomegalovirus exposure and HLA in healthy donors. The length of the CDR3 is 12 residues. The V end lost 5 bases, the J end lost 4 bases, and 9 bases lay between the germline ends. The V gene's germline CDR1 is MNHEY and CDR2 SVGAGI. Primers: 60 Vbeta forward and 13 Jbeta reverse. Clones were sequenced by immunoSEQ multiplex PCR, and TCRdb holds only the in-frame ones, with some missing. This sample yields 130,000 to 150,000 clones, of which over 70% are seen a single time; around 5% belongs to the top ten. The clonotype comes from a male donor in good health and CMV-seronegative. This chain joins TRBV6-5 and TRBJ2-7; weak D call: TRBD2 (5 bases). Material for sequencing was PBMCs. The CDR3 DNA sequence: TGTGCCAGCAGTCGGGGAAGGTACGAGCAGTACTTC. Its translation is CASSRGRYEQYF.